The 2 T cell receptor beta chains below were found in one sample sequenced in a study of blood T cell repertoires in COVID-19 (dated by TCRdb to the early 2020s). To prepare the library, the immunoSEQ multiplex PCR assay was applied. TCRdb provides this immuneACCESS table in a form limited to in-frame rearrangements. Some clones are lacking; in checked studies, under half of them reflect an unresolved V gene, and why the rest are absent is not known. This sample holds about 110,000 clones; around 84% were observed only once. In total, the top ten clones hold approximately 7.9% of the sample. The sample taken for sequencing was peripheral blood. All receptors derive from a woman older than 75 with active or convalescent COVID-19.

The chain employs TRBV9 and TRBJ1-6, with 7 bases identical to TRBD1. Germline-derived CDR1 and CDR2 are SGDLS and YYNGEE. The CDR3 totals 15 residues. J was trimmed by 9 bases and V by 0 bases; bases with no gene match: 6. The CDR3 coding sequence is TGTGCCAGCAGCGTAGGGACAGGCCAGAGTTCACCCCTCCACTTT. Its protein product is CASSVGTGQSSPLHF.

The chain has TRBV27 and TRBJ2-5; perhaps TRBD2 as D (6 bases). The germline V gene encodes CDR1 MNHEY and CDR2 SMNVEV (reference sequence). V was cut by 1 base and J by 2 bases, with 8 bases left in between. CDR3 length: 14 residues. CDR3 DNA: TGTGCCAGCAGTTTATATCGGGGGCAAGAGACCCAGTACTTC. This translates into CASSLYRGQETQYF.